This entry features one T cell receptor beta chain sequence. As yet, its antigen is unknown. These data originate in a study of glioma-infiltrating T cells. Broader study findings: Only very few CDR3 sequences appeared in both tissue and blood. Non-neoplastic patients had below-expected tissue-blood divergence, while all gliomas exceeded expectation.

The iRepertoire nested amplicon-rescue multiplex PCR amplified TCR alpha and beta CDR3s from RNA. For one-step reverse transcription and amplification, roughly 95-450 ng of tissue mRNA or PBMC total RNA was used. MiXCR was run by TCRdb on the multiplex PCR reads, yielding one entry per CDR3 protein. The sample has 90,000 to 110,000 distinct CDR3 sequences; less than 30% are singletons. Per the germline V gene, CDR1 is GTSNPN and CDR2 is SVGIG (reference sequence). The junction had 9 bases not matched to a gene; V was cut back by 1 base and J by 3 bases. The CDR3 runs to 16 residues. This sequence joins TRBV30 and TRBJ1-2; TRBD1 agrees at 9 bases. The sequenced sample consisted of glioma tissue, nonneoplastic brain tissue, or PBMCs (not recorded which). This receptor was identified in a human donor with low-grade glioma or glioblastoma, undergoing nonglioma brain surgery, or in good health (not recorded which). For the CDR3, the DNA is TGTGCCTGGAGTGGGTTTGGACAGGGGTTCGACTATGGCTACACCTTC. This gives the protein CAWSGFGQGFDYGYTF.